These T cell receptor beta chains were read from a single sample in a study of T-cell memory formation after mild COVID-19. In TCRdb, the 5' RACE reads were re-called with MiXCR into one record per CDR3 protein. Seen here are 150,000 to 200,000 distinct CDR3 sequences, approximately 14% observed once, and the top ten hold approximately 14%. The sample comprised PBMCs or a T cell subset sorted from them (not recorded which). These receptor sequences come from an adult woman who had mild COVID-19 (a few samples of this study predate the infection). Cell type and time point are not known. The CDR3 runs from the conserved cysteine through the conserved F or W. Fields, in order: D gene, J gene, V gene, clone size, CDR3 DNA, CDR3 protein. A D gene is named only where the DNA matches it firmly. A clone size is listed for some rows: how often the clone was seen (once, few, many), or a class if it is expanded.

-,TRBJ1-1,TRBV18,-,TGTGCCAGCTCAGGGACCCAGAACACTGAAGCTTTCTTT,CASSGTQNTEAFF
TRBD2,TRBJ2-7,TRBV7-2,-,TGTGCCAGCAGCTGGCAGACGACTAGCGGGAGTTACGAGCAGTACTTC,CASSWQTTSGSYEQYF
-,TRBJ2-7,TRBV11-1,-,TGTGCCAGCAGCTTAAGTGGTAACGCCTACGAGCAGTACTTC,CASSLSGNAYEQYF
TRBD1,TRBJ1-6,TRBV20-1,-,TGCAGTGCTAGACCCCCAGGGGGCTATAATTCACCCCTCCACTTT,CSARPPGGYNSPLHF
TRBD1,TRBJ1-2,TRBV19,few,TGTGCCAGTCGGACCGGGACAGGGGTTACTGGCTACACCTTC,CASRTGTGVTGYTF
TRBD1,TRBJ2-5,TRBV25-1,-,TGTGCCAGCAAAGACAGGGCTGAGGAGACCCAGTACTTC,CASKDRAEETQYF
TRBD1,TRBJ2-3,TRBV4-1,few,TGCGCCAGCAGCCCTTTCGACAGGGGTGAGAGGGATACGCAGTATTTT,CASSPFDRGERDTQYF
TRBD2,TRBJ2-3,TRBV10-3,-,TGTGCCATCAGGTCAGCGGGGGGGCTTTCCACAGATACGCAGTATTTT,CAIRSAGGLSTDTQYF
-,TRBJ2-5,TRBV10-3,few,TGTGCCACCCAGCCACAGGGCGAAGAGACCCAGTACTTC,CATQPQGEETQYF
-,TRBJ2-3,TRBV7-3,-,TGTGCCAGCTCCCCCGCGGGCTCAGATACGCAGTATTTT,CASSPAGSDTQYF
-,TRBJ2-3,TRBV19,few,TGTGCCAGTAGTATCCTTGATACCCGCACAGATACGCAGTATTTT,CASSILDTRTDTQYF
TRBD1,TRBJ2-1,TRBV5-1,-,TGCGCCAGCAGCTTGGTGCCCGGGACAGGGAACAATGAGCAGTTCTTC,CASSLVPGTGNNEQFF
-,TRBJ2-2,TRBV20-1,few,TGCAGTGCTAGTGCAGCGTCCGGGGAGCTGTTTTTT,CSASAASGELFF
-,TRBJ1-2,TRBV5-1,few,TGCGCCAGCAGACTCGACGGAGACTATGGCTACACCTTC,CASRLDGDYGYTF
-,TRBJ1-1,TRBV6-5,-,TGTGCCAGCAGGATCGCCCTAGGCAGGGCGAACACTGAAGCTTTCTTT,CASRIALGRANTEAFF
TRBD2,TRBJ2-7,TRBV5-1,-,TGCGCCAGCAGCTTGGGGACTAGCGGGGTATCGAAAGAGCAGTACTTC,CASSLGTSGVSKEQYF
TRBD1,TRBJ2-1,TRBV5-1,-,TGCGCCAGCAGCACGGGACAGGGGACGTTCAATGAGCAGTTCTTC,CASSTGQGTFNEQFF
TRBD2,TRBJ2-4,TRBV5-6,-,TGTGCCAGCAGCCCGACTAGCGGGGGGGGAGACATTCAGTACTTC,CASSPTSGGGDIQYF
-,TRBJ2-7,TRBV5-1,-,TGCGCCAGCGCCAAAGACTACGAGCAGTACTTC,CASAKDYEQYF